This T cell receptor beta chain comes out of a study of blood T cells in healthy people across ages. A second PCR, run for roughly 7 to 12 cycles, used a sample-barcoded 5' primer plus a J-beta primer mix. Each CDR3 protein is one row after TCRdb ran MiXCR on the 5' RACE reads. In the table there are about 800,000 distinct CDR3 sequences, around 45% of which are singletons. The CDR3 covers 16 residues. Per germline, CDR1 MNHEY and CDR2 SMNVEV (reference sequence). Trimming took 1 base from V and 8 from J, leaving 15 bases between them. Per sample, no less than 5 micrograms of total RNA were extracted.

Source material: blood. The receptor was isolated from a man older than 75 in good health. The V and J genes are TRBV27 and TRBJ1-6, with a tentative D call TRBD1 (5 bases). The CDR3 DNA reads TGTGCCAGCAGTTTATGGGGCGGACTTGTGGATTCACCCCTCCACTTT. Protein sequence: CASSLWGGLVDSPLHF.